Below, 5 T cell receptor beta chains from the same sample are listed, as sequenced in a study of molecular identifiers for immune sequencing clone quantification (dated 2018 in TCRdb). Libraries were made using PCR. TCRdb names Illumina HiSeq 4000 as the instrument used. The public reads were run again by TCRdb, first through fastp at Q25 and then through MiXCR, and only productive beta chains were kept. Every entry covers one CDR3 protein and lists the most common genes and DNA from its rows. In all, the sample holds about 510,000 distinct CDR3 sequences, and about a fifth of those were seen once. Together, the top ten hold around 0.86% of the sample. The sequenced sample was naive CD8+ T cells from blood, with Jurkat cell RNA spiked in. The intended sense of this specimen's cell subset or site label: FACS-sorted CD8+CD4-CCR7+CD45RA+ naive T cells. The receptor source for this set is a human donor in good health. Some libraries in this study had Jurkat cell RNA spiked in.

This chain joins TRBV20-1 and TRBJ2-4, with 8 bases identical to TRBD2. V was clipped by 6 bases and J by 0 bases; unmatched bases: 7. Germline values: CDR1 DFQATT, CDR2 SNEGSKA (reference sequence). The CDR3 is 15 residues long. DNA of the CDR3: TGCAGTGCCGTTAGACTAGCGCTAGCCAAAAACATTCAGTACTTC. Translation gives CSAVRLALAKNIQYF.

The chain employs TRBV3-1 and TRBJ2-3; D perhaps matches TRBD2 (5 bases). V lost 5 bases and J 0 bases, leaving 15 bases between the germline ends. CDR3 length equals 16 residues. Germline assignment: CDR1 LGHDT and CDR2 YNNKEL (reference sequence). In nucleotides, the CDR3 is TGTGCCAGCAGCGCGCGGACTCTGTCTAGCACAGATACGCAGTATTTT. Its protein product is CASSARTLSSTDTQYF.

With regard to this clonotype: This may come from a read error, since a much larger clone is one base off. The chain employs TRBV10-3 and TRBJ1-1, with 7 bases matching TRBD1. CDR1 is ENHRY and CDR2 is SYGVKD in the germline V gene. The CDR3 contains 14 residues. CDR3 DNA: TGTGCCATCAGTGTAGGGACAGAGAACGCTGAAGCTTTCTTT. Its protein is CAISVGTENAEAFF.

The chain employs TRBV28 and TRBJ1-2; possible D gene TRBD1, 6 bases. The V end was cut by 4 bases, the J end by 2 bases, with 8 bases between. CDR1 MDHEN and CDR2 SYDVKM come from the germline V gene. The CDR3 is 13 amino acids. As DNA, the CDR3 is TGTGCCAGCAGTTATCAGGGGAACTATGGCTACACCTTC. It is translated as CASSYQGNYGYTF.

This clonotype turned up a few times. The chain joins TRBV12-3 or TRBV12-4 to TRBJ2-2; 10 bases are a match to TRBD2. Trimming removed 2 bases from V and 2 bases from J; junction bases left unmatched: 8. The CDR3 covers 18 residues. The CDR3 region has the DNA TGTGCCAGCAGTTTACCTCTAGCGGGAGCCCTAAACACCGGGGAGCTGTTTTTT. Translation gives CASSLPLAGALNTGELFF.